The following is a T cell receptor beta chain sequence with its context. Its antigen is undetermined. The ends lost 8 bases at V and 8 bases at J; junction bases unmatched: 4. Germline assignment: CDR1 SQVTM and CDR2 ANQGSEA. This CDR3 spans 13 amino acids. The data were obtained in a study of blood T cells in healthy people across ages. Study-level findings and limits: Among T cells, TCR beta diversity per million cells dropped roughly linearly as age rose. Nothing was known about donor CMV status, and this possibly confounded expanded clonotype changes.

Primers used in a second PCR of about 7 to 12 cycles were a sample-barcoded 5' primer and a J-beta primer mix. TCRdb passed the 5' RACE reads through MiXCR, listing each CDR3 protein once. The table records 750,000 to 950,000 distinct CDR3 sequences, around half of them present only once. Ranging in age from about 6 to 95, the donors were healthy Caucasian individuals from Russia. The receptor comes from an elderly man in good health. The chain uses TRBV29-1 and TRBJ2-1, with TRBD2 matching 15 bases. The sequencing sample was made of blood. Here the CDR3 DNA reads TGCAGCTCCGGACTAGCGGGAGGGGATGAGCAGTTCTTC. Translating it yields CSSGLAGGDEQFF.